This entry concerns a single TCR beta chain. There is no known antigen for this receptor. Per-base qualities were not stored, and no clone one base away is much larger. Libraries were made using 5' RACE. The instrument given in TCRdb is Illumina HiSeq 2500. A second 7 to 11 cycle PCR used a sample-barcoded 5' primer and a J-beta primer mix. A template-switch 5' adaptor carrying 12 random nucleotides introduced a unique molecular identifier onto each TCR beta cDNA molecule. Each sample yielded at least 2.5 million CDR3-containing paired-end reads. First-strand cDNA synthesis was performed from all RNA using the Mint cDNA synthesis kit, with priming by a TRBC-specific oligonucleotide. Following uracil-DNA glycosylase treatment, all cDNA underwent a first 18-cycle PCR with the universal primers M1SS and BC2_uni_R. The original pipeline was this. For normalization, 1 million high-quality reads were randomly selected from each sample, with every read carrying a distinct molecular identifier. Instead of being binned into consensus sequences, reads with shared molecular identifiers were discarded. MiTCR, run with a Q25 quality threshold and the strictest error-elimination algorithm, handled CDR3 identification, clonotype clustering and error correction. A nonparametric unseen species model using Euler transformation provided a lower-bound estimate of total TCR beta diversity. TCRdb redid the processing of the public reads, applying fastp at Q25 and MiXCR, and retained in-frame beta chains. Here each entry gathers all rows of one CDR3 protein and keeps the most common genes and DNA. It is TCRdb's table, rather than the study itself, that gives the V and J calls and clone size. The sample table records hundreds of thousands of distinct CDR3 sequences; about 25% of these occur just once. Clones ranked in the top ten supply just over 8.5% of the sample.

The 39 donors, aged roughly 6 to 95 years, were systemically healthy Caucasian individuals from Russia. Each donor gave roughly 11 milliliters of peripheral blood, drawn into EDTA-treated Vacutainer tubes. PBMCs were isolated by Ficoll-Paque density-gradient centrifugation, with at least 6 million obtained per sample. Trizol reagent was used to extract total RNA from PBMCs, with at least 5.5 micrograms per sample. Naive CD45RAhigh/CD27high T cell percentages were measured by flow cytometry on a PBMC aliquot from every donor. The record originates from a study of blood T cells in healthy people across ages (dated by TCRdb to 2015 to 2017). Background for the entire study: In model experiments, template switching captured about one uniquely barcoded TCR beta cDNA molecule for every two T cells. The donors were split into four age groups: young (average around 15 years), middle-aged (roughly 42), aged (approximately 60) and long-lived (over 80). Two additional independent replicas of 1 million unique cDNA reads from the same blood draw were analyzed for two donors (one aged 18 to 30 and one aged 80 or older). The study measured age-related changes in TCR beta repertoire diversity using deep sequencing normalized with unique cDNA molecular identifiers. Points the paper makes about the study in general: Because donor CMV infection status was unknown, age-related changes in expanded clonotypes were potentially confounded. As age increased, observed TCR beta diversity per million T cells dropped in a roughly linear way, and a significant reduction was already evident by age 40. Estimates of total diversity based on one million sequenced T cells were considered lower bounds and underestimates. A strong correlation was found between observed TCR beta diversity and the percentage of naive T cells measured by flow cytometry. Because profiling used bulk unsorted PBMCs, naive and antigen-experienced compartments could not be compared conclusively. Compared with the aged group, the long-lived group had more naive CD4+ T cells, fewer expanded clones and increased TCR diversity, suggesting age selection.

V gives up 4 bases and J gives up 0 bases, and the segment between their germline ends measures 10 bases. The germline V gene yields LGHNA for CDR1 and YSLEER for CDR2. The CDR3 starts with the cysteine, ends with the phenylalanine, and has 15 residues. Only the CDR3 DNA stays, 45 bases, in frame from base 1. This sample was also put to use in a study of T cells of mothers and their children. In that second paper, the authors write: Nine systemically healthy Caucasian individuals served as donors, namely three mothers together with their six children. cDNA synthesis consumed the entire amount of extracted RNA, loaded at about 1.5 ug RNA in each 15 ul reaction. In the second PCR, sample barcodes and 2-4 random nucleotides were introduced via the M1S primer. More than 8 million TCR beta CDR3 reads were obtained from each mother, and some 3.2 million reads were obtained from each child. Thymic selection similarly shapes TCR recombination output in related and unrelated pairs, with minor effect from inherited differences. Normalized repertoire overlap was always found to be slightly, but never significantly, higher in related mother-child pairs than in unrelated mother-child pairs. No persistent microchimeric T cell clones were detected, at a sensitivity of about 100 clones per million clonotypes. In the study, deep NGS was used to compare the TCR beta repertoires of mothers and children, and features distinguishing related mother-child pairs from unrelated individuals were sought. Mothers averaged about 40 +/- 4 years of age and children averaged around 10 +/- 4 years. After adapter ligation with NEBNext reagents, the libraries were sequenced on Illumina HiSeq 2000 with 100+100 nt paired-end reads. To prevent cross-contamination, the mother and child libraries were prepared a month apart and were sequenced in separate runs. Between 500,000 and 2,000,000 distinct TCR beta clonotypes were identified per donor. Naive TCR beta clonotypes were estimated from low-frequency clonotypes matched to each donor's FACS-determined naive share, without sorting.

The sample consisted of blood. The receptor chain draws on TRBV4-3 and TRBJ2-4, with TRBD1 tentatively as D gene (5 bases match). This clonotype originated in a boy younger than 18 in good health. The CDR3 protein sequence reads: CASSPGHLAKNIQYF. The DNA sequence is as follows: TGCGCCAGCAGCCCTGGACACCTAGCCAAAAACATTCAGTACTTC.